The 29 T cell receptor beta chains below come from one sample, sequenced in a study of blood T cells in healthy people across ages. A second PCR of roughly 7 to 11 cycles used a sample-barcoded 5' primer and a J-beta primer mix. Each CDR3 protein is one row after TCRdb ran MiXCR on the 5' RACE reads. The sample lists about 1.6 million distinct CDR3 sequences, roughly a third occurring once. Input material: blood. These TCRs come from a woman aged 25-40 years in good health.

This chain connects TRBV18 to TRBJ2-1, with 10 bases matching TRBD2. The DNA end favors TRBJ2-7, so the J call may be wrong. Per germline, CDR1 KGHSH and CDR2 LQKENI. This CDR3 contains 21 residues. CDR3 DNA sequence: TGTGCCAGCTCACCTGCTAGCGGGAGTCCGCGCAGCCCAGCCTGGGACAATGAGCAGTACTTC. Translating it yields CASSPASGSPRSPAWDNEQYF.

The rearrangement links TRBV20-1 to TRBJ1-2, with D unclear. The V and J ends lost 0 bases and 7 bases respectively, with 15 bases between them. CDR3 length equals 14 residues. Looked up from germline, CDR1 is DFQATT and CDR2 is SNEGSKA (reference sequence). The CDR3 nucleotides are TGCAGTGCTAGAGATAACGGGGATTTGGGTGGCTACACCTTC. Its translation: CSARDNGDLGGYTF.

The V call is TRBV5-1, the J call TRBJ2-7; 8 nucleotides line up with TRBD1. The germline gives CDR1 SGHRS, CDR2 YFSETQ. V trimming: 4 bases; J trimming: 7 bases; junction bases outside the gene matches: 10. The CDR3 has 14 residues. For the CDR3, the DNA is TGCGCCAGCAGCCGAGTCAGGGGGCCGGGGGAGCAGTACTTC. This sequence encodes CASSRVRGPGEQYF.

This clonotype was recorded a few times. The chain couples TRBV15 to TRBJ2-7; TRBD1 might be the D (5 bases). Trimming stripped 1 base from V and 1 base from J, with 8 bases between. Germline values: CDR1 LNHNV, CDR2 YYDKDF (reference sequence). The CDR3 runs 14 residues. The CDR3 bases are TGTGCCACCAGCAGAGGCAGGGCATCCTACGAGCAGTACTTC. This encodes CATSRGRASYEQYF.

In its sample, this clonotype was seen a few times. This rearrangement joins TRBV7-9 to TRBJ1-2; D not certain. Looked up from germline, CDR1 is SEHNR and CDR2 is FQNEAQ (reference sequence). V was pared by 8 bases and J by 5 bases, with 21 bases between. The CDR3 contains 15 residues. The CDR3 sequence is CASYPPVAGWYGYTF. In DNA, the CDR3 is TGTGCCAGCTACCCCCCCGTGGCGGGCTGGTATGGCTACACCTTC.

The V call is TRBV28, the J call TRBJ2-3; D may be TRBD2 (6 bases). V was clipped by 3 bases and J by 14 bases, with 24 bases between them. Germline V lookup: CDR1 MDHEN, CDR2 SYDVKM. The CDR3 runs to 15 residues. CDR3 in amino acids: CASSFGAWGDSHRYF. CDR3 DNA sequence: TGTGCCAGCAGTTTCGGGGCGTGGGGGGACTCTCATCGGTATTTT.

This clonotype was found a few times. The genes are TRBV30 and TRBJ1-2; unclear D gene. Germline V gene data show CDR1 as GTSNPN and CDR2 as SVGIG (reference sequence). V lost 7 bases and J lost 3, with 9 bases in between. The CDR3 has 11 amino acids. CDR3 in amino acids: CASPGYYGYTF. DNA for the CDR3: TGTGCCTCCCCGGGGTACTATGGCTACACCTTC.

This clonotype was recorded a few times. The chain has TRBV6-5 and TRBJ2-5, with 7 positions matching TRBD2. Germline assignment: CDR1 MNHEY and CDR2 SVGAGI. The CDR3 is 16 amino acids. The trim removed 7 bases at V and 1 base at J, leaving 12 bases unmatched. The CDR3, as DNA: TGTGCCAGCATTATCCCAGCGGGACCGTGCCAAGAGACCCAGTACTTC. Its translation: CASIIPAGPCQETQYF.

Concerning this clonotype: One base away lies a much larger clone, so this may be a sequencing read error. The chain recombines TRBV12-3 or TRBV12-4 with TRBJ2-7; TRBD1 matches 7 bases. The trim removed 4 bases at V and 2 bases at J, leaving 5 bases unmatched. This CDR3 comprises 14 residues. CDR3 region: CASSCWQGAYEQYF. The CDR3 nucleotides read TGTGCCAGCAGTTGTTGGCAGGGGGCCTACGAGCAGTACTTC.

V is TRBV28 and J is TRBJ2-1; D is perhaps TRBD1 or TRBD2 (5 bases each). V lost 6 bases to trimming and J lost 8 bases, with 29 bases between them. This CDR3 has 18 residues. Germline V lookup: CDR1 MDHEN, CDR2 SYDVKM. CDR3 sequence: CASSTPQFGGLPGDEQFF. The DNA for the CDR3 is TGTGCCAGCAGCACCCCACAGTTTGGGGGTCTCCCCGGGGATGAGCAGTTCTTC.

The V and J genes are TRBV28 and TRBJ2-6, with 8 bases aligning to TRBD1. Losses at the gene ends were 5 bases for V and 0 bases for J; bases not matched to a gene: 6. Per germline, CDR1 MDHEN and CDR2 SYDVKM. This CDR3 is 17 amino acids long. CDR3 region: CASSIQGVGSGANVLTF. The CDR3 DNA is TGTGCCAGCAGTATACAGGGGGTTGGCTCTGGGGCCAACGTCCTGACTTTC.

The CDR3: CASSLLGLALIGEQFF. The CDR3 DNA reads TGCGCCAGCAGCCTCTTAGGACTAGCGTTAATAGGTGAGCAGTTCTTC. This chain uses TRBV4-1 with TRBJ2-1, with 9 bases matching TRBD2. The V gene end was trimmed by 4 bases and the J gene end by 9 bases; junction bases not matched to a gene: 13. Germline assignment: CDR1 MGHRA and CDR2 YSYEKL. The CDR3 sequence is 16 residues long.

This clonotype was found once. V gene TRBV10-3 combines with J gene TRBJ2-2, with 7 bases that match TRBD1. V lost 5 bases to trimming and J lost 7 bases; unmatched junction nucleotides: 13. The CDR3 is made up of 16 amino acids. Germline CDR1 and CDR2: ENHRY and SYGVKD. As DNA, the CDR3 is TGTGCCATCAGTTTCGACAGGGTGCCCCTCGGCGGGGAGCTGTTTTTT. Its protein is CAISFDRVPLGGELFF.

The chain links TRBV28 to TRBJ2-6; 7 nucleotides agree with TRBD1. Germline CDR1 is MDHEN and CDR2 is SYDVKM. J was trimmed by 2 bases and V by 2 bases; bases with no gene match: 6. The CDR3 is 17 residues long. CDR3 coding DNA: TGTGCCAGCAGTTTAGGCAGGGGGAAGGCTGGGGCCAACGTCCTGACTTTC. This codes for CASSLGRGKAGANVLTF.

For this clonotype: A read error may be the cause here, since a much bigger clone is one base away. The chain has TRBV5-1 and TRBJ1-2; D uncertain. There are 15 residues in the CDR3. Germline V gene data show CDR1 as SGHRS and CDR2 as YFSETQ. The CDR3 DNA reads TGCACCAGCAGCTTGGAGGGCAGAGGAGGCTATGGCTACACCTTC. Encoded protein: CTSSLEGRGGYGYTF.

The V and J genes are TRBV7-6 and TRBJ1-5, with 9 nucleotides matching TRBD1. The CDR3 totals 15 residues. With V trimmed by 2 bases and J by 6 bases, 5 bases remained unmatched. In germline, CDR1 is SGHVS, CDR2 FNYEAQ. CDR3 residues: CASSLRTGVGQPQHF. DNA of the CDR3: TGTGCCAGCAGCTTACGGACAGGGGTGGGTCAGCCCCAGCATTTT.

This clonotype has only a few counts. The V call is TRBV4-2, the J call TRBJ2-5; a possible D gene is TRBD1 (5 bases). CDR3 length: 15 amino acids. The V end lost 0 bases, the J end lost 1 base, and 9 bases lay between the germline ends. Per the germline V gene, CDR1 is LGHNA and CDR2 is YNFKEQ. The CDR3 bases are TGTGCCAGCAGCCAAGATTGGGGCGGCCAAGAGACCCAGTACTTC. Translation gives CASSQDWGGQETQYF.

The chain combines TRBV5-1 with TRBJ2-7; tentatively, D is TRBD1 (6 bases). This CDR3 has 14 residues. Trimming removed 2 bases at V and 7 bases at J, with 16 bases between. CDR1 is SGHRS, CDR2 YFSETQ, per germline. The CDR3 region has the DNA TGCGCCAGCAGCTTATTACAGGGAGTCAATGAGCAGTACTTC. As protein: CASSLLQGVNEQYF. The entire variable domain, with the rest obtained from reference TRBV5-1 and TRBJ2-7, is as follows: KAGVTQTPRYLIKTRGQQVTLSCSPISGHRSVSWYQQTPGQGLQFLFEYFSETQRNKGNFPGRFSGRQFSNSRSEMNVSTLELGDSALYLCASSLLQGVNEQYFGPGTRLTVT.

The J gene is TRBJ1-1, the V gene TRBV11-2, with a tentative D call TRBD1 (5 bases). V dropped 5 bases and J dropped 0 bases, with 16 bases sitting between them. The V gene's germline CDR1 is SGHAT and CDR2 FQNNGV. The CDR3 sequence is 16 residues long. CDR3 sequence (DNA): TGTGCCAGCAGCCAGGGCCCCGTGGGGGTGAACACTGAAGCTTTCTTT. Translation: CASSQGPVGVNTEAFF.

This chain joins TRBV21-1 and TRBJ2-3; the table names TRBD2, a call not compared with the DNA. TRBV21-1 is flagged as a pseudogene. The length of the CDR3 is 17 residues. The DNA for the CDR3 is TGTGCCAGCAGCAAAGGGGGGACTAGCGGATTCACAGATACGCAGTATTTT. Its translation: CASSKGGTSGFTDTQYF.

This clonotype was recorded many times. The chain has TRBV29-1 and TRBJ2-7; 11 nucleotides line up with TRBD1. There are 13 residues in the CDR3. CDR1 is SQVTM and CDR2 is ANQGSEA in the germline V gene. The ends lost 4 bases at V and 4 bases at J; junction bases unmatched: 3. The CDR3 loop reads CSVGTGGAYEQYF. As DNA, the CDR3 is TGCAGCGTTGGGACAGGGGGCGCGTACGAGCAGTACTTC.

With regard to this clonotype: Possible read error: a much larger clone is one base away. The chain joins TRBV4-1 to TRBJ2-7; D may correspond to TRBD1 or TRBD2 (5 bases each). Germline CDR1 and CDR2: MGHRA and YSYEKL. This CDR3 is built from 12 residues. CDR3: CASRGPSHEHYF. In nucleotides, the CDR3 is TGCGCCAGCAGGGGACCGTCCCACGAGCACTACTTC.

This clonotype was counted between two and nine times. The rearrangement uses TRBV4-1 and TRBJ2-5; tentatively, D is TRBD1 or TRBD2 (5 bases each). CDR1 and CDR2 from the germline V gene are MGHRA and YSYEKL. The length of the CDR3 is 16 residues. V lost 0 bases to trimming and J lost 5 bases, with 16 bases between them. The CDR3 sequence is CASSQDRSRGRETQYF. CDR3 coding DNA: TGCGCCAGCAGCCAAGATCGGTCCCGGGGCCGGGAGACCCAGTACTTC.

Points on this clonotype: At one boundary the junction diverges from the germline segment, which might be a read error. CDR3 region: CASSESGYDYTF. CDR3 nucleotides: TGTGCCAGCAGCGAGTCAGGGTATGACTACACCTTC. The chain has TRBV7-8 and TRBJ1-2; D might be TRBD1 (5 bases). The germline gives CDR1 SGHVS, CDR2 FQNEAQ. The CDR3 has 12 residues.

This clonotype has only a few counts. The V call is TRBV7-9, the J call TRBJ2-1; TRBD2 matches 11 bases. V shed 8 bases, J shed 5 bases, and the junction held 5 bases outside the gene matches. The CDR3 length is 14 residues. The germline gives CDR1 SEHNR, CDR2 FQNEAQ (reference sequence). The CDR3 loop is CASRPLAGDNEQFF. The CDR3 region has the DNA TGTGCCAGCCGACCACTAGCGGGGGACAATGAGCAGTTCTTC.

In this sample, this clonotype turned up a few times. J is TRBJ2-2 and V is TRBV4-1, with 8 bases that match TRBD1. Germline lookup yields CDR1 MGHRA and CDR2 YSYEKL. The CDR3 spans 15 residues. With V trimmed by 7 bases and J by 7 bases, 11 bases remained unmatched. DNA of the CDR3: TGCGCCAGCATGTCGTGGACAGGGTTCTTCGGGGAGCTGTTTTTT. Translated, it gives CASMSWTGFFGELFF.

V and J are TRBV20-1 and TRBJ2-7, with 10 bases identical to TRBD2. V was pared by 6 bases and J by 2 bases, with 16 bases of the junction left unmatched. This CDR3 has 17 amino acids. The germline V gene has CDR1 DFQATT and CDR2 SNEGSKA (reference sequence). The CDR3 loop is CSAHSGGRRDSAYEQYF. CDR3 DNA: TGCAGTGCACATAGCGGGGGGCGCCGAGATTCCGCCTACGAGCAGTACTTC.

CDR3 in DNA: TGCAGTGCTTTCGGACTGTCTGGCTACACCTTC. It specifies CSAFGLSGYTF. V usage is TRBV20-1 and J usage is TRBJ1-2; D is unclear. The germline gives CDR1 DFQATT, CDR2 SNEGSKA (reference sequence). This CDR3 has 11 amino acids. V dropped 5 bases and J dropped 7 bases, with 11 bases sitting between them.

In regard to this clonotype: An end of the junction differs from the germline gene, which may be a read error. The chain is built from TRBV29-1 and TRBJ1-4; D is undetermined. Germline lookup yields CDR1 SQVTM and CDR2 ANQGSEA. The CDR3 spans 13 residues. The CDR3 DNA is TGCAGCGTTGTGTCCAGCCCCAATGAAAAACCGTTTTTT. Translated: CSVVSSPNEKPFF.